This passage covers 15 T cell receptor beta chains from one sample sequenced in a study of shared clonotypes between healthy human individuals. Using immunoSEQ multiplex PCR, the repertoire was profiled, and TCRdb retains in-frame clones only, with some absent. The repertoire holds fewer than 3 million clones, with 80% to 95% as singletons. Sequenced sample: naive CD4+ T cells from PBMCs. Subset here: CD45RA+ positively selected. The receptors here all came from a man aged 18 to 35 in good health. Some clones in this sample may be carry-over from other donors' samples.

The chain joins TRBV5-1 to TRBJ1-1; 10 bases map to TRBD1. This CDR3 comprises 15 residues. With 3 bases clipped from V and 4 bases from J, the junction kept 6 bases outside the gene matches. The germline gives CDR1 SGHRS, CDR2 YFSETQ. The CDR3 bases are TGCGCCAGCAGCTGGGGGGGACAGGGGTCCACTGAAGCTTTCTTT. It encodes CASSWGGQGSTEAFF.

This chain links TRBV27 with TRBJ1-1; D ambiguous. CDR3 size: 14 residues. The ends were cut back, 3 bases at V and 4 bases at J, with 12 bases in the middle. Per germline, CDR1 MNHEY and CDR2 SMNVEV (reference sequence). The CDR3 sequence: CASSFKPDGTEAFF. CDR3 nucleotide sequence: TGTGCCAGCAGTTTTAAACCGGATGGCACTGAAGCTTTCTTT.

The V and J genes are TRBV6-6 and TRBJ2-7; 7 nucleotides match TRBD2. Trimming took 8 bases from V and 2 from J; bases not matched to a gene: 12. The germline gives CDR1 MNHNY, CDR2 SVGAGI (reference sequence). The CDR3 extends over 15 amino acids. CDR3 amino acids: CASRPVSGAPYEQYF. CDR3 coding DNA: TGTGCCAGCCGCCCGGTGAGCGGGGCACCCTACGAGCAGTACTTC.

The chain couples TRBV19 to TRBJ2-1; D not certain. Germline assignment: CDR1 LNHDA and CDR2 SQIVND (reference sequence). V was cut by 7 bases and J by 7 bases, with 14 bases left in between. The CDR3 length is 13 residues. The CDR3 is CASNLVDGNEQFF. CDR3 DNA: TGTGCCAGTAACCTTGTAGACGGAAATGAGCAGTTCTTC.

The gene calls are TRBV29-1 and TRBJ2-1; TRBD2 aligns across 7 bases. This CDR3 has 15 residues. V shed 2 bases, J shed 2 bases, and the junction held 6 bases outside the gene matches. CDR1 is SQVTM and CDR2 is ANQGSEA in the germline V gene. For the CDR3, the DNA is TGCAGCGTTGAACCCCTCGGGGGGACCTACAATGAGCAGTTCTTC. Protein: CSVEPLGGTYNEQFF.

As to this clone: Other DNA sequences from this sample encode an identical CDR3 as well. This chain connects TRBV6-5 to TRBJ1-2; weak D call: TRBD1 (5 bases). V lost 2 bases, J lost 8 bases, and 12 bases lay in between. The CDR3 has 13 residues. Germline CDR1 and CDR2: MNHEY and SVGAGI. For the CDR3, the DNA is TGTGCCAGCAGTTACGGTCAGGGCGGGGGCTACACCTTC. Residues: CASSYGQGGGYTF.

The V and J genes are TRBV6-5 and TRBJ2-7, with 8 bases fitting TRBD2. CDR3 length equals 14 residues. With V trimmed by 4 bases and J by 0 bases, 2 bases remained unmatched. Germline assignment: CDR1 MNHEY and CDR2 SVGAGI. CDR3 nucleotides: TGTGCCAGCAGTTTCGGGACTAGCTCCTACGAGCAGTACTTC. Amino acid sequence: CASSFGTSSYEQYF.

CDR3 sequence: CASSKQAYGYTF. The CDR3 region has the DNA TGTGCCAGCAGCAAACAAGCGTATGGCTACACCTTC. The gene calls are TRBV21-1 and TRBJ1-2. TRBV21-1 is a recognized pseudogene. The CDR3 is 12 residues long.

As concerns this clone: Other DNA sequences from this sample encode an identical CDR3 as well. The chain has TRBV11-3 and TRBJ2-1, with 10 bases lining up with TRBD1. The CDR3 extends over 15 amino acids. With 1 base clipped from V and 7 bases from J, the junction kept 4 bases outside the gene matches. CDR1 and CDR2 (germline): SGHNT, YENEEA. CDR3 residues: CASSLGGQGRNEQFF. In nucleotides, the CDR3 is TGTGCCAGCAGCTTAGGGGGACAGGGGCGGAATGAGCAGTTCTTC.

The CDR3 sequence: CASSRSGSGYTF. The CDR3 region has the DNA TGTGCCAGCAGTCGGTCGGGGAGTGGCTACACCTTC. V gene TRBV28 combines with J gene TRBJ1-2, with D hard to call. The ends were cut back, 5 bases at V and 7 bases at J, with 11 bases in the middle. CDR1 is MDHEN, CDR2 SYDVKM, per germline. The CDR3 has 12 amino acids.

The chain uses TRBV5-1 and TRBJ2-3, with 7 bases matching TRBD2. The junction had 6 bases not matched to a gene; V was cut back by 2 bases and J by 6 bases. This CDR3 is built from 14 residues. CDR1 is SGHRS and CDR2 is YFSETQ in the germline V gene. Here the CDR3 DNA reads TGCGCCAGCAGCTTTACCGGGACTACGGATACGCAGTATTTT. Its translation is CASSFTGTTDTQYF.

This chain uses TRBV11-2 with TRBJ2-3; a weak D match, TRBD1 (6 bases). CDR3 size: 16 residues. Per germline, CDR1 SGHAT and CDR2 FQNNGV. V dropped 5 bases and J dropped 3 bases, with 18 bases sitting between them. As DNA, the CDR3 is TGTGCCAGCAGCCCGCAGCGGCCGAGGGGGACAGATACGCAGTATTTT. Its protein product is CASSPQRPRGTDTQYF.

This CDR3 reads CAWSLAGRDNSPLHF. CDR3 bases: TGTGCCTGGAGTTTGGCAGGGAGGGATAATTCACCCCTCCACTTT. The chain joins TRBV30 to TRBJ1-6; D possibly corresponds to TRBD1 (5 bases). The CDR3 spans 15 residues. Germline CDR1 GTSNPN, CDR2 SVGIG (reference sequence). Trimming pared 2 bases from V and 5 bases from J, leaving 13 bases between. The variable domain in full, completed from reference TRBV30 and TRBJ1-6, reads SQTIHQWPATLVQPVGSPLSLECTVEGTSNPNLYWYRQAAGRGLQLLFYSVGIGQISSEVPQNLSASRPQDRQFILSSKKLLLSDSGFYLCAWSLAGRDNSPLHFGNGTRLTVT.

The chain couples TRBV9 to TRBJ1-2, with a weak D call TRBD1 (6 bases). The V gene lost 4 bases and the J gene lost 3 bases, with 19 bases spanning the gap. The CDR3 length is 16 residues. In germline, CDR1 is SGDLS, CDR2 YYNGEE. The CDR3 nucleotides are TGTGCCAGCAGCTCTATCGACCAGGGACACGACTATGGCTACACCTTC. It specifies CASSSIDQGHDYGYTF.

V is TRBV29-1 and J is TRBJ2-5; TRBD2 agrees at 15 bases. In germline, CDR1 is SQVTM, CDR2 ANQGSEA. The length of the CDR3 is 13 residues. The J segment lost 10 bases and the V segment lost 4 bases, leaving 4 bases of the junction unmatched. The CDR3 reads CSVVGLAGGRQYF. The CDR3 DNA reads as TGCAGCGTTGTGGGACTAGCGGGAGGCCGCCAGTACTTC.